These 12 T cell receptor beta chains were all obtained from the same sample, sequenced in a study of regulatory T cells in long-lasting Graves disease. Construction of TCR beta libraries relied on iRepertoire HTBI primers and on Arm-PCR targeting CDR3 regions. Via MiXCR, TCRdb re-called the multiplex PCR reads, giving one row per CDR3 protein. The sample shows about 470,000 distinct CDR3 sequences, under 25% of them seen only once. Time point of the sample: persistent/refractory GD, antithyroid drugs over 5 years with positive TRAb. PBMCs were the source of the RNA used for TCR sequencing. Sample: peripheral blood mononuclear cells (PBMCs), taken when the disease was refractory, from a patient treated with antithyroid drugs. The origin of the receptors is a female donor with Graves disease.

As for this clonotype: A much larger clone is a single base away; this may be a read error. The chain joins TRBV30 to TRBJ2-7, with 7 nucleotides matching TRBD1. The CDR3 totals 11 residues. Germline CDR1 GTSNPN, CDR2 SVGIG (reference sequence). Written as DNA, the CDR3 is TGTGTCTGGGGGACAGTAGACGAGCAGTACTTC. This codes for CVWGTVDEQYF. Full variable domain (missing parts from reference TRBV30 and TRBJ2-7): SQTIHQWPATLVQPVGSPLSLECTVEGTSNPNLYWYRQAAGRGLQLLFYSVGIGQISSEVPQNLSASRPQDRQFILSSKKLLLSDSGFYLCVWGTVDEQYFGPGTRLTVT.

A few counts support this clonotype. The chain links TRBV4-3 to TRBJ1-4, with a weak D call TRBD1 (5 bases). There are 14 residues in the CDR3. Looked up from germline, CDR1 is LGHNA and CDR2 is YSLEER. V lost 1 base and J 4 bases, leaving 7 bases between the germline ends. The CDR3 sequence: CASSQGDRNEKLFF. The CDR3 nucleotides are TGCGCCAGCAGCCAAGGGGACCGTAATGAAAAACTGTTTTTT.

The chain recombines TRBV7-9 with TRBJ2-5; D may be TRBD2 (5 bases). Germline assignment: CDR1 SEHNR and CDR2 FQNEAQ (reference sequence). Trimming cost V 0 bases and J 5 bases, with 13 bases left between them. The CDR3 consists of 15 residues. The CDR3 is CASSLAPGLVETQYF. The CDR3 DNA reads as TGTGCCAGCAGCTTAGCACCGGGGTTGGTGGAGACCCAGTACTTC.

At least ten counts were recorded for this clonotype. This rearrangement joins TRBV27 to TRBJ1-2; 8 bases map to TRBD1. Losses at the gene ends were 3 bases for V and 6 bases for J; bases not matched to a gene: 3. Germline CDR1 MNHEY, CDR2 SMNVEV (reference sequence). This CDR3 spans 13 amino acids. In DNA, the CDR3 is TGTGCCAGCAGTTTGACAGGGGCCGATGGCTACACCTTC. Translation: CASSLTGADGYTF.

The rearrangement links TRBV12-3 or TRBV12-4 to TRBJ1-1; D is uncertain. The CDR3 sequence is 16 residues long. The ends were cut back, 6 bases at V and 0 bases at J, with 17 bases in the middle. The CDR3 region is CASSPGRTNMNTEAFF. CDR3 nucleotide sequence: TGTGCCAGCAGCCCAGGACGGACGAATATGAACACTGAAGCTTTCTTT.

The chain combines TRBV11-2 with TRBJ2-1; TRBD2 might be the D (5 bases). V was shortened by 7 bases and J by 4 bases, with 17 bases between the two germline ends. The germline V gene has CDR1 SGHAT and CDR2 FQNNGV. This CDR3 region has 15 residues. The CDR3 region is CASTNRGTLYNEQFF. CDR3 DNA: TGTGCCAGCACCAATCGGGGTACCCTATACAATGAGCAGTTCTTC.

At least ten counts were recorded for this clonotype. V gene TRBV29-1 combines with J gene TRBJ2-7, with D hard to call. Germline lookup yields CDR1 SQVTM and CDR2 ANQGSEA. Trimming shortened V by 6 bases and J by 0 bases, and 9 bases separated the two germline ends. This CDR3 region has 12 residues. This chain's CDR3 is CSVAANSYEQYF. The CDR3 coding sequence is TGCAGCGTGGCGGCCAACTCCTACGAGCAGTACTTC.

This clonotype was counted at least ten times. The chain employs TRBV28 and TRBJ2-7; D perhaps matches TRBD1 (6 bases). The V gene's germline CDR1 is MDHEN and CDR2 SYDVKM. The CDR3 has 14 amino acids. V lost 5 bases and J 3 bases, leaving 14 bases between the germline ends. The CDR3 sequence: CASSVRDTHYEQYF. The CDR3, as DNA: TGTGCCAGCAGTGTCCGGGACACCCACTACGAGCAGTACTTC.

The chain couples TRBV19 to TRBJ2-7, with 7 bases lining up with TRBD2. Trimming at V came to 4 bases and at J to 7 bases, leaving 4 bases not matched to a gene. The CDR3 length is 12 residues. Germline V gene lookup returns CDR1 LNHDA and CDR2 SQIVND (reference sequence). CDR3 region: CASSSGRGEQYF. Here the CDR3 DNA reads TGTGCCAGTAGTAGCGGGAGAGGAGAGCAGTACTTC.

A few counts support this clonotype. J is TRBJ2-2 and V is TRBV7-2, with 8 bases fitting TRBD2. Germline CDR1 is SGHTA and CDR2 is FQGNSA. Germline trimming cut 2 bases from V and 4 bases from J; bases unmatched to any gene: 12. CDR3 size: 18 residues. In DNA form, the CDR3 reads TGTGCCAGCAGCTTAAAAATCGGACTAGCAGGAGCCACCGGGGAGCTGTTTTTT. It codes for CASSLKIGLAGATGELFF.

This clonotype was observed a handful of times. The chain is built from TRBV28 and TRBJ1-5; TRBD1 matches 7 bases. This CDR3 region has 16 residues. The ends lost 4 bases at V and 2 bases at J; junction bases unmatched: 8. Germline lookup yields CDR1 MDHEN and CDR2 SYDVKM. CDR3 sequence reads: CASSSTGARGNQPQHF. CDR3 nucleotide sequence: TGTGCCAGCAGTTCCACAGGGGCCAGGGGCAATCAGCCCCAGCATTTT.

This clonotype was counted only a few times. This chain connects TRBV9 to TRBJ2-2; D is possibly TRBD1 (6 bases). CDR1 is SGDLS and CDR2 is YYNGEE in the germline V gene. The CDR3 totals 15 residues. V lost 0 bases to trimming and J lost 2 bases, with 8 bases between them. CDR3: CASSVEGTNTGELFF. DNA of the CDR3: TGTGCCAGCAGCGTAGAAGGGACAAACACCGGGGAGCTGTTTTTT.